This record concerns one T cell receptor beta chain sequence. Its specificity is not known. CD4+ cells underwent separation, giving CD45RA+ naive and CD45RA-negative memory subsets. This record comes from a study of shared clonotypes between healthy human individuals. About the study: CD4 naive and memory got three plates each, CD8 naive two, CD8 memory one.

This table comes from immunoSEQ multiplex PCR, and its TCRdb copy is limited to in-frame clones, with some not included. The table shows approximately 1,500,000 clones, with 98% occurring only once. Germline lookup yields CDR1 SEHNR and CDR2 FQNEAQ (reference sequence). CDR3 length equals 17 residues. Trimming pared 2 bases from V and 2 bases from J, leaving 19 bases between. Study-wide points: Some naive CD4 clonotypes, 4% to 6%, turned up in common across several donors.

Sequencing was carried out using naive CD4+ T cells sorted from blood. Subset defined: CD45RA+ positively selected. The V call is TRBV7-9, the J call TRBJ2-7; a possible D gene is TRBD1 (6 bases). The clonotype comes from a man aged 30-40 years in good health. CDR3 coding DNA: TGTGCCAGCAGCTTATTCGCGGGCCTGGACAGAGCCTACGAGCAGTACTTC. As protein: CASSLFAGLDRAYEQYF. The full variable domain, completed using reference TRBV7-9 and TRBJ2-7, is DTGVSQNPRHKITKRGQNVTFRCDPISEHNRLYWYRQTLGQGPEFLTYFQNEAQLEKSRLLSDRFSAERPKGSFSTLEIQRTEQGDSAMYLCASSLFAGLDRAYEQYFGPGTRLTVT.